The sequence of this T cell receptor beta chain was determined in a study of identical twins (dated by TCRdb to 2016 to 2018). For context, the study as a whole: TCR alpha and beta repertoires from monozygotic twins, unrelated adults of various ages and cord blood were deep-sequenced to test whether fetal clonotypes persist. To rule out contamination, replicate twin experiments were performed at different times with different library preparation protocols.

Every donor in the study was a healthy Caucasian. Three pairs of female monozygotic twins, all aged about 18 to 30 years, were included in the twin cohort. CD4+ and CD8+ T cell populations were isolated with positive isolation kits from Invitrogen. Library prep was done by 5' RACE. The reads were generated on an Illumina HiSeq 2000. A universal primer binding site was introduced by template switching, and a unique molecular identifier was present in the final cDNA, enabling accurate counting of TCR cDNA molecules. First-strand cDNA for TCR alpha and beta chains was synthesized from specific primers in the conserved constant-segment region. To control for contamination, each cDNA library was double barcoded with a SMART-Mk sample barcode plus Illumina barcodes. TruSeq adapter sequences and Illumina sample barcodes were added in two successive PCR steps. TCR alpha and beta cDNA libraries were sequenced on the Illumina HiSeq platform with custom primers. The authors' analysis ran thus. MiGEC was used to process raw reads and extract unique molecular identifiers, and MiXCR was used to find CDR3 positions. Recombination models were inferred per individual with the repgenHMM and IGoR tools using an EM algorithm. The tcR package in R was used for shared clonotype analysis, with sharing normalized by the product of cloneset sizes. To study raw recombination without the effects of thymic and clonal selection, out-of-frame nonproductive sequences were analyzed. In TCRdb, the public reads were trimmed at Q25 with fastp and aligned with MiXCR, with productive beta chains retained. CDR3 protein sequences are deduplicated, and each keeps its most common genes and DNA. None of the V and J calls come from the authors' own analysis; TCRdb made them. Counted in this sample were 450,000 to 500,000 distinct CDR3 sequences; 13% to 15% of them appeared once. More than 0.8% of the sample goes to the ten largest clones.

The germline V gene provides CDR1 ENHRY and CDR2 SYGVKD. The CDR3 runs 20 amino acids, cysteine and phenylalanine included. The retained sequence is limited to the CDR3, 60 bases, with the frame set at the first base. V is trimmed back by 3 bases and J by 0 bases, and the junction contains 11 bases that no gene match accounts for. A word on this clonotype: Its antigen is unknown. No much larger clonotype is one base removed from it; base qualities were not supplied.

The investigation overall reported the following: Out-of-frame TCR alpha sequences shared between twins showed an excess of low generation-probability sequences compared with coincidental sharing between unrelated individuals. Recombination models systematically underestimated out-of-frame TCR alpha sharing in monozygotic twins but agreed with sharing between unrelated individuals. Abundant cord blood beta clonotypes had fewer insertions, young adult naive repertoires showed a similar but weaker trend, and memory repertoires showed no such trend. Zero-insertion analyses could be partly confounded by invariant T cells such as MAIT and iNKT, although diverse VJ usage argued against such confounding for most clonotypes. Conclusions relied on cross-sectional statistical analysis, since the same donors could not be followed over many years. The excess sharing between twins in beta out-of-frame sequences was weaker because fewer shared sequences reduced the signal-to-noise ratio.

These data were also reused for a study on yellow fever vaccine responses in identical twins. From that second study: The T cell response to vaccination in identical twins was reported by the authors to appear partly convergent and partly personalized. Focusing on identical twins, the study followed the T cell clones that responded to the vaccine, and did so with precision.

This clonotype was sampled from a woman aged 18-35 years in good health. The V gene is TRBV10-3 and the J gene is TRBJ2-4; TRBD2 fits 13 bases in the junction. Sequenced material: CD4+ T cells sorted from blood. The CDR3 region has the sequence CAISDLRTSGGPLAKNIQYF. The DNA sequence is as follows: TGTGCCATCAGTGACCTTAGGACTAGCGGGGGACCGTTAGCCAAAAACATTCAGTACTTC.